The clone carrying this TCR beta chain occurred many times. Healthy HIV-negative adults with no recent acute infections or vaccinations were recruited as donors. These data are taken from a study of shared clonotypes between healthy human individuals. The length of the CDR3 is 16 residues. Trimming at V came to 4 bases and at J to 3 bases, leaving 10 bases not matched to a gene. Germline CDR1 reads SEHNR; CDR2 reads FQNEAQ (reference sequence). Running of the assay took place at deep level. The protocol was immunoSEQ multiplex PCR, while the TCRdb copy is restricted to in-frame clones and leaves out a portion. The sample includes about 460,000 clones, 60% to 80% of them seen just once.

The source material was PBMCs. This chain links TRBV7-9 with TRBJ1-1; 8 nucleotides line up with TRBD1. The clonotype comes from a woman aged 40 to 49 in good health. Some clones in this sample may be carry-over from other donors' samples. The CDR3 bases are TGTGCCAGCAGCTCCAGACCAGGGGGCGCGGACACTGAAGCTTTCTTT. Translating it yields CASSSRPGGADTEAFF.